One sample yielded the 13 T cell receptor beta chains listed below, sequenced in a study of control samples from healthy donors and cancer patients. The assay was immunoSEQ multiplex PCR, and TCRdb's table has in-frame clones only and misses some. Of about 150,000 clones detected, 90% to 95% appear once; the ten largest clones hold roughly 5.5%. The specimen was blood. The receptors stem from a man between 18 and 29 years old in good health.

This clone was seen once. The rearrangement uses TRBV7-2 and TRBJ1-2; D possibly corresponds to TRBD1 (5 bases). Germline V gives CDR1 SGHTA, CDR2 FQGNSA. Trimming shortened V by 5 bases and J by 2 bases, and 12 bases separated the two germline ends. The CDR3 runs 14 residues. The CDR3 nucleotides read TGTGCCAGCAGCCAAGGGGCCGGGAACTATGGCTACACCTTC. This gives the protein CASSQGAGNYGYTF.

This clone is a singleton in its sample. This chain links TRBV25-1 with TRBJ1-4; no firm D call. CDR1 is MGHDK and CDR2 is SYGVNS in the germline V gene. Trimming took off 2 bases at V and 11 bases at J, with 6 bases between the two ends. The CDR3 runs 11 residues. CDR3 nucleotide sequence: TGTGCCAGCAGTGAAGCCACCAAACTGTTTTTT. Protein sequence: CASSEATKLFF.

V and J are TRBV30 and TRBJ1-4; no clear D gene. The V and J ends lost 3 bases and 7 bases respectively, with 18 bases between them. Germline assignment: CDR1 GTSNPN and CDR2 SVGIG (reference sequence). The CDR3 sequence is 15 residues long. The CDR3 nucleotides read TGTGCCTGGAGCGTCGGGTCCGGAGACGTTGAAAAACTGTTTTTT. Amino acids: CAWSVGSGDVEKLFF.

The chain combines TRBV15 with TRBJ2-1; D not resolved. CDR3 length: 14 amino acids. Germline-derived CDR1 and CDR2 are LNHNV and YYDKDF (reference sequence). Trimming stripped 1 base from V and 4 bases from J, with 8 bases between. The CDR3: CATSRVFLYNEQFF. CDR3 nucleotides: TGTGCCACCAGCAGAGTCTTCTTATACAATGAGCAGTTCTTC.

The chain carries TRBV7-2 and TRBJ1-1, with D perhaps TRBD1 (6 bases). Germline V gives CDR1 SGHTA, CDR2 FQGNSA. V lost 3 bases and J lost 6, with 11 bases in between. CDR3 length equals 13 residues. The CDR3 nucleotides read TGTGCCAGCAGCTTTGGAGGGGGTTCTGAAGCTTTCTTT. It yields the protein CASSFGGGSEAFF.

The gene calls are TRBV9 and TRBJ2-2; no clear D gene. CDR3 size: 13 residues. The germline CDR1 and CDR2 sequences are SGDLS and YYNGEE. Trimming pared 0 bases from V and 6 bases from J, leaving 6 bases between. The CDR3 DNA follows: TGTGCCAGCAGCGTAGCCTCGCCCGGGGAGCTGTTTTTT. Translation: CASSVASPGELFF.

V is TRBV4-1 and J is TRBJ1-5; D unclear. The CDR3 consists of 16 residues. The ends were cut back, 0 bases at V and 3 bases at J, with 12 bases in the middle. The germline V gene encodes CDR1 MGHRA and CDR2 YSYEKL. The CDR3 region is CASSQEFRSNNQPQHF. CDR3 coding DNA: TGCGCCAGCAGCCAAGAATTCCGGTCAAACAATCAGCCCCAGCATTTT.

V usage is TRBV7-9 and J usage is TRBJ1-3, with D possibly being TRBD1 (6 bases). The germline V gene encodes CDR1 SEHNR and CDR2 FQNEAQ (reference sequence). Trimming took 5 bases from V and 0 from J, leaving 14 bases between them. The CDR3 has 16 amino acids. CDR3 sequence: CASSRTALSSGNTIYF. CDR3 sequence (DNA): TGTGCCAGCAGCAGGACAGCCTTAAGCTCTGGAAACACCATATATTTT.

The chain has TRBV6-5 and TRBJ1-4, with TRBD1 matching over 7 bases. Germline V lookup: CDR1 MNHEY, CDR2 SVGAGI. The V segment lost 4 bases and the J segment 2 bases; nucleotides outside the gene matches: 4. This CDR3 contains 15 residues. The CDR3 DNA follows: TGTGCCAGCAGTTCCTCAGGGGGGACTAATGAAAAACTGTTTTTT. Protein product: CASSSSGGTNEKLFF.

The V gene is TRBV7-2, the J gene TRBJ2-2, with a weak D call TRBD2 (5 bases). Germline V gene lookup returns CDR1 SGHTA and CDR2 FQGNSA. The germline V and J ends were trimmed by 5 bases and 7 bases, with 11 bases remaining between them. The CDR3 runs 13 residues. The CDR3: CASSPFGNGELFF. CDR3 sequence (DNA): TGTGCCAGCAGCCCTTTCGGGAACGGGGAGCTGTTTTTT. Full variable domain (missing parts from reference TRBV7-2 and TRBJ2-2): GAGVSQSPSNKVTEKGKDVELRCDPISGHTALYWYRQSLGQGLEFLIYFQGNSAPDKSGLPSDRFSAERTGGSVSTLTIQRTQQEDSAVYLCASSPFGNGELFFGEGSRLTVL.

The V gene is TRBV5-6, the J gene TRBJ2-1; 7 nucleotides align to TRBD1. The CDR3 loop spans 16 amino acids. Losses at the gene ends were 7 bases for V and 6 bases for J; bases not matched to a gene: 16. The germline V gene has CDR1 SGHDT and CDR2 YYEEEE. The chain's CDR3 is CASLEQGTTRGNEQFF. For the CDR3, the DNA is TGTGCCAGCTTAGAACAGGGGACAACGCGAGGCAATGAGCAGTTCTTC.

The rearrangement uses TRBV5-6 and TRBJ1-1; D remains unclear. Trimming cost V 5 bases and J 7 bases, with 18 bases left between them. The CDR3 has 14 amino acids. In germline, CDR1 is SGHDT, CDR2 YYEEEE. DNA of the CDR3: TGTGCCAGCAGTCCCGACGGTGAATCGAGTGAAGCTTTCTTT. It encodes CASSPDGESSEAFF. Supplemented by reference TRBV5-6 and TRBJ1-1, the full variable domain reads DAGVTQSPTHLIKTRGQQVTLRCSPKSGHDTVSWYQQALGQGPQFIFQYYEEEERQRGNFPDRFSGHQFPNYSSELNVNALLLGDSALYLCASSPDGESSEAFFGQGTRLTVV.

V is TRBV5-6 and J is TRBJ2-7; 8 positions match TRBD1. V lost 5 bases, J lost 0 bases, and 7 bases stayed unmatched. The V gene's germline CDR1 is SGHDT and CDR2 YYEEEE. This CDR3 spans 15 amino acids. The CDR3 DNA sequence: TGTGCCAGCAGTTTCGGACAGGGCTTCTCCTACGAGCAGTACTTC. Encoded protein: CASSFGQGFSYEQYF.